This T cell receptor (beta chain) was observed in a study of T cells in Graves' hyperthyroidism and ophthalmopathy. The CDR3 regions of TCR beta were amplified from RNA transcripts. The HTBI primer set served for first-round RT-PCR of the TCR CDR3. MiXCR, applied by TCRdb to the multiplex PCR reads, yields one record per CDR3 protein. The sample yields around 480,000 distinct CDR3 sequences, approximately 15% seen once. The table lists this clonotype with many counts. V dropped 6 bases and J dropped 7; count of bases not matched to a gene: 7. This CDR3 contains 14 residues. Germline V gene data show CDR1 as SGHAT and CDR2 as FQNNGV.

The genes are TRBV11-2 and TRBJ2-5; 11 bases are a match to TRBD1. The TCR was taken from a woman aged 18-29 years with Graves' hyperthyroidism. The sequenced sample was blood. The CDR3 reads CASSSGQGAWTQYF. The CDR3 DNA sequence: TGTGCCAGCAGTTCCGGACAGGGGGCTTGGACCCAGTACTTC. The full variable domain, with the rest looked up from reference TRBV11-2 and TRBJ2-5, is EAGVAQSPRYKIIEKRQSVAFWCNPISGHATLYWYQQILGQGPKLLIQFQNNGVVDDSQLPKDRFSAERLKGVDSTLKIQPAKLEDSAVYLCASSSGQGAWTQYFGPGTRLLVL.